Shown below are 10 T cell receptor beta chains from a single sample sequenced in a study of metastatic and nonmetastatic thyroid tumors (TCRdb year 2020). No patient had received any treatment before thyroid surgery. Library preparation used PCR. The listed sequencing device is Illumina HiSeq 4000. TCRdb reworked the public reads: Q25 trimming with fastp, MiXCR clone assembly, productive beta chains retained. A total of tens of thousands of clones appear in this sample, 15% to 20% of them only once. Clones ranked in the top ten supply 6% to 7% of the sample. The specimen was blood. These receptors were obtained from a male donor with papillary thyroid cancer or a benign thyroid nodule (not recorded which). Some clones in this sample may be carry-over from other donors' samples.

This clone appeared many times. V is TRBV6-1 and J is TRBJ1-1; D gene ambiguous. V shed 2 bases and J shed 5 bases, with 12 bases lying between them. This CDR3 is built from 14 residues. Germline CDR1 and CDR2: MNHNS and SASEGT. For the CDR3, the DNA is TGTGCCAGCAGTGAATATCCAGTGGGGACTGAAGCTTTCTTT. Protein sequence: CASSEYPVGTEAFF.

This clone was recorded many times. The V and J genes are TRBV3-1 and TRBJ2-7; D perhaps matches TRBD2 (7 bases). The V and J ends lost 5 bases and 2 bases respectively, with 22 bases between them. The CDR3 runs to 17 residues. Germline V lookup: CDR1 LGHDT, CDR2 YNNKEL (reference sequence). Here the CDR3 reads CASSAGRGGASTYEQYF. CDR3 coding DNA: TGTGCCAGCAGCGCAGGGAGGGGGGGCGCCTCGACCTACGAGCAGTACTTC.

The sample holds many counts of this clone. V is TRBV2 and J is TRBJ1-2, with no clear D. V gave up 5 bases and J gave up 6 bases, with 22 bases separating them. The CDR3 is 16 residues long. In germline, CDR1 is SNHLY, CDR2 FYNNEI. Here the CDR3 reads CASSSFDGEIGDGYTF. The CDR3 nucleotides read TGTGCCAGCAGTTCGTTCGACGGAGAAATAGGAGATGGCTACACCTTC.

This clone was seen many times. The rearrangement uses TRBV4-1 and TRBJ1-2; the D is unclear. The CDR3 is 14 residues long. V was shortened by 4 bases and J by 0 bases, with 9 bases between the two germline ends. Per the germline V gene, CDR1 is MGHRA and CDR2 is YSYEKL. In DNA, the CDR3 is TGCGCCAGCAGCCTCGGCGCGGCTAACTATGGCTACACCTTC. It specifies CASSLGAANYGYTF.

By sample fraction, this clone is medium-sized. The chain recombines TRBV6-1 with TRBJ1-6, with a possible D match to TRBD1 (6 bases). V lost 1 base, J lost 10 bases, and 14 bases lay in between. From germline, CDR1 is MNHNS and CDR2 SASEGT. This CDR3 has 15 amino acids. Here the CDR3 reads CASSEDGGGASPLHF. CDR3 sequence (DNA): TGTGCCAGCAGTGAAGATGGGGGGGGGGCCTCACCCCTCCACTTT.

Many counts were recorded for this clone. The chain has TRBV28 and TRBJ1-1; TRBD1 is a possible D gene (6 bases). The CDR3 is 13 amino acids. The germline gives CDR1 MDHEN, CDR2 SYDVKM. Trimming stripped 6 bases from V and 3 bases from J, with 11 bases between. CDR3 nucleotide sequence: TGTGCCAGCAGGCTGGCAGGGGACACTGAAGCTTTCTTT. Residues: CASRLAGDTEAFF.

This clone has a handful of counts. The chain uses TRBV6-5 and TRBJ1-5; D remains unclear. CDR1 and CDR2 (germline): MNHEY, SVGAGI. V lost 2 bases to trimming and J lost 7 bases, with 9 bases between them. CDR3 size: 13 residues. The CDR3 DNA is TGTGCCAGCAGTTACGAGGGAGAGCAGCCCCAGCATTTT. It specifies CASSYEGEQPQHF.

This clone was observed a few times. J is TRBJ2-5 and V is TRBV12-3 or TRBV12-4; 8 positions match TRBD2. Losses at the gene ends were 7 bases for V and 4 bases for J; bases not matched to a gene: 8. The CDR3 sequence is 14 residues long. CDR3 in DNA: TGTGCCAGCAACCCTGGGCGGGGGGTAGAGACCCAGTACTTC. Translation gives CASNPGRGVETQYF.

By sample fraction, this clone is medium-sized. This rearrangement joins TRBV3-1 to TRBJ2-7; the D gene is possibly TRBD1 (6 bases). This CDR3 spans 15 amino acids. Trimming cost V 4 bases and J 3 bases, with 16 bases left between them. The germline V gene encodes CDR1 LGHDT and CDR2 YNNKEL (reference sequence). Written as DNA, the CDR3 is TGTGCCAGCAGCCTCCGGGACAACGAAGGCTACGAGCAGTACTTC. Protein: CASSLRDNEGYEQYF.

This clone is termed medium-sized (0.01 to 0.1%). The rearrangement joins TRBV6-4 to TRBJ2-1, with 8 nucleotides matching TRBD2. There are 15 residues in the CDR3. V lost 4 bases to trimming and J lost 6 bases; unmatched junction nucleotides: 8. Germline V gives CDR1 MRHNA, CDR2 SNTAGT. The CDR3 nucleotides read TGTGCCAGCAGTGTAAGCGGGAGCGGAGGCAATGAGCAGTTCTTC. Translation: CASSVSGSGGNEQFF.